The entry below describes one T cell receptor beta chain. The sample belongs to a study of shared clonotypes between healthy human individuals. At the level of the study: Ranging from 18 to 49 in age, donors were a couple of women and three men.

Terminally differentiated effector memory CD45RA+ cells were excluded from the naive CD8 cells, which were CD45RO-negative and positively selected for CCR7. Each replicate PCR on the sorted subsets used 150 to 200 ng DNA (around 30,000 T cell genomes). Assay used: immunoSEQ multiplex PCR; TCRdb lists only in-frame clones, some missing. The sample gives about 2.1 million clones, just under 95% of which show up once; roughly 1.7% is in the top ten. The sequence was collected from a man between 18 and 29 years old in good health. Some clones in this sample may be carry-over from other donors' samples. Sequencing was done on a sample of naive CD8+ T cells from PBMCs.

CDR3 sequence: CASSYPPVSTDTQYF. CDR3 sequence (DNA): TGTGCCAGCAGCTACCCTCCGGTTAGCACAGATACGCAGTATTTT. The chain links TRBV7-9 to TRBJ2-3; D ambiguous. The V and J ends lost 4 bases and 0 bases respectively, with 11 bases between them. The CDR3 runs to 15 residues. The V gene's germline CDR1 is SEHNR and CDR2 FQNEAQ (reference sequence).